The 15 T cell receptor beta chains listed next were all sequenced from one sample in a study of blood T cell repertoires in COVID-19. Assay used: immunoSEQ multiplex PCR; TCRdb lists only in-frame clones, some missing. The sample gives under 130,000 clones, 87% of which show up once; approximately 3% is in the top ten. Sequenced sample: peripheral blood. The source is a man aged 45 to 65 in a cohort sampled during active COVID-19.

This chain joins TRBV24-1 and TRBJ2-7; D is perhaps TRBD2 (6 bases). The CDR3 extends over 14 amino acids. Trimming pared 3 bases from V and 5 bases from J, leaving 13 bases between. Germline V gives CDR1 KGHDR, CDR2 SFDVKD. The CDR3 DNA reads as TGTGCCACCAGTGATCCGAACCTAGCGCACGAGCAGTACTTC. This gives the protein CATSDPNLAHEQYF.

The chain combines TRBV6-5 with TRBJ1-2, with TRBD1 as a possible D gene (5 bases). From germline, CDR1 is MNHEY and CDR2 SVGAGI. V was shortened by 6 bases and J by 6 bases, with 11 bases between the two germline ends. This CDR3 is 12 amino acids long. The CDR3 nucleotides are TGTGCCAGCAGCCAAGCGGGGCATGGCTACACCTTC. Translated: CASSQAGHGYTF.

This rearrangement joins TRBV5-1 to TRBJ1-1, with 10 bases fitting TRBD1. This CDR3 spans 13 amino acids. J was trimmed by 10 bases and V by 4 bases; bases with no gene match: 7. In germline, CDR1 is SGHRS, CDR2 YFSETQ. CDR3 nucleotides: TGCGCCAGCAGCCCCCCGGGACAGGGGATAGCTTTCTTT. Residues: CASSPPGQGIAFF.

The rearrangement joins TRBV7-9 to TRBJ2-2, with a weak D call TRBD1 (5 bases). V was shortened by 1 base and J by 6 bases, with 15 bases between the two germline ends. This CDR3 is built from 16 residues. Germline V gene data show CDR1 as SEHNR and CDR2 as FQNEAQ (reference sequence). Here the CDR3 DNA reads TGTGCCAGCAGCTTAGTGTGGCAGGAAGGGGCCGGGGAGCTGTTTTTT. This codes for CASSLVWQEGAGELFF.

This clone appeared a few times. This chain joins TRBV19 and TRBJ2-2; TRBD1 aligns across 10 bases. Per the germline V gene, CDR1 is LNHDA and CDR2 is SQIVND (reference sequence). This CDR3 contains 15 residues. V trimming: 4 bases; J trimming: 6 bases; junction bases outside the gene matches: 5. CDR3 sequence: CASSRTGGASGELFF. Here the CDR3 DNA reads TGTGCCAGTAGTAGGACAGGGGGAGCATCCGGGGAGCTGTTTTTT.

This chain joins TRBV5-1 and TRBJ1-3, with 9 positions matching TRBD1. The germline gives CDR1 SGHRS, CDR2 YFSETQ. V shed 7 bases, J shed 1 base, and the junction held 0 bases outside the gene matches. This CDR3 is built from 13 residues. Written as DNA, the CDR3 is TGCGCCAGCGGGACAGGGTCTGGAAACACCATATATTTT. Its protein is CASGTGSGNTIYF.

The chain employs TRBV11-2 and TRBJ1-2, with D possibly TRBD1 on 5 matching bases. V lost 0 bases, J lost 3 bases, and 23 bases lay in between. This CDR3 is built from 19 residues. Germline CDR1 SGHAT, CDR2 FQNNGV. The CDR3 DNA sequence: TGTGCCAGCAGCTTAGATTCAGGGATGAGTTCCACATTTGACTATGGCTACACCTTC. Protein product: CASSLDSGMSSTFDYGYTF.

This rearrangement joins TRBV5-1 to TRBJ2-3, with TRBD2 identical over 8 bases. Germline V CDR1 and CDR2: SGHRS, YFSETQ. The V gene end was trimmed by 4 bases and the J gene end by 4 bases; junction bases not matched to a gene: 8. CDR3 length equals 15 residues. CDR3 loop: CASSLRGGQPDTQYF. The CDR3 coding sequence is TGCGCCAGCAGCCTCCGGGGGGGCCAGCCAGATACGCAGTATTTT.

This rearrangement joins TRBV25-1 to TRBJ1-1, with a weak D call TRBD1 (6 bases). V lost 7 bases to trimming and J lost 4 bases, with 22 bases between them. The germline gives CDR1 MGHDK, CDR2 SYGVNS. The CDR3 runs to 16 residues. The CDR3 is CASTDPTLGGGTEAFF. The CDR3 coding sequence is TGTGCCAGCACCGACCCGACCTTAGGGGGGGGCACTGAAGCTTTCTTT.

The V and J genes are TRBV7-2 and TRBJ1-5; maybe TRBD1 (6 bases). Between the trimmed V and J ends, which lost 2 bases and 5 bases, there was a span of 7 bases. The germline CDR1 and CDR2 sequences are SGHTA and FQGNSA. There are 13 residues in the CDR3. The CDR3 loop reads CASSLNRDQPQHF. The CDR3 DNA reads TGTGCCAGCAGCTTAAACAGGGATCAGCCCCAGCATTTT.

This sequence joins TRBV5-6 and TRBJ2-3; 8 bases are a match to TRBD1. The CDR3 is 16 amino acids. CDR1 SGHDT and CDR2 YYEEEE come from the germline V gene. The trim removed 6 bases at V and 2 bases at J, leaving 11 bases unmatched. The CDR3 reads CASTRQGAGHTDTQYF. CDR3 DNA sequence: TGTGCCAGCACTCGCCAGGGGGCCGGGCACACAGATACGCAGTATTTT.

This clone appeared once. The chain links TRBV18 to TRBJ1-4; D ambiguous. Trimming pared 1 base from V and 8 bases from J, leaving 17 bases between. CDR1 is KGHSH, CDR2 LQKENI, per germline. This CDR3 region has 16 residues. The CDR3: CASSPLRGSTGEKLFF. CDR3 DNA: TGTGCCAGCTCACCACTTAGAGGGTCGACCGGGGAAAAACTGTTTTTT.

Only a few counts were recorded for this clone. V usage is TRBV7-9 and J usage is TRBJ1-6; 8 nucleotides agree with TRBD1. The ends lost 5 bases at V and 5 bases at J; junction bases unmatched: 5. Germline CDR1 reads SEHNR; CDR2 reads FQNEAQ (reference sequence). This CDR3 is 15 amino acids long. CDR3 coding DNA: TGTGCCAGCAGCCGGGGACAGGCCGATAATTCACCCCTCCACTTT. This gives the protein CASSRGQADNSPLHF.

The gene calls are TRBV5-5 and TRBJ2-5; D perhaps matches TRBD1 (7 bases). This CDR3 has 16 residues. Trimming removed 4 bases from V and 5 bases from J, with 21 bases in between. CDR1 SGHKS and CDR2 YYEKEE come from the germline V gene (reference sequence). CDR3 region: CASSPPRGGGGETQYF. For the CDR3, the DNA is TGTGCCAGCAGCCCGCCAAGAGGTGGAGGGGGCGAGACCCAGTACTTC.

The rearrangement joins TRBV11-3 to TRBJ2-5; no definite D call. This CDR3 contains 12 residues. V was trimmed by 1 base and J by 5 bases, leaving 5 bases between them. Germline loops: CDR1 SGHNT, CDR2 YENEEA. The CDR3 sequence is CASSLVEETQYF. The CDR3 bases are TGTGCCAGCAGCTTAGTGGAGGAGACCCAGTACTTC.